Listed below are T cell receptor beta chains from one sample, sequenced in a study of cytomegalovirus exposure and HLA in healthy donors. Generated by immunoSEQ multiplex PCR, the TCRdb table keeps only in-frame clones and is missing some. Of approximately 100,000 clones listed, approximately 82% are singletons. The sample was PBMCs. The receptors shown here come from a man between 40 and 49 years old in good health and CMV-seronegative. The CDR3 runs from the conserved cysteine through the conserved F or W. D genes are given only for firm matches. Rows may omit the clone size; those that give it use once, few, many or a size class.

size	length	V	J	D	CDR3	DNA
NA	15	TRBV4-1	TRBJ2-7	NA	CASSQPRARVYEQYF	TGCGCCAGCAGCCAACCTCGTGCGCGGGTGTACGAGCAGTACTTC
NA	14	TRBV19	TRBJ1-2	TRBD1	CASSSGTGNYGYTF	TGTGCCAGTAGTAGCGGGACAGGGAACTATGGCTACACCTTC
NA	13	TRBV7-9	TRBJ2-7	NA	CASSLGGNYEQYF	TGTGCCAGCAGCTTGGGCGGGAACTACGAGCAGTACTTC
NA	17	TRBV9	TRBJ2-1	TRBD2	CASSVTSGGAPYNEQFF	TGTGCCAGCAGCGTAACTAGCGGGGGGGCCCCCTATAATGAGCAGTTCTTC
NA	15	TRBV5-4	TRBJ1-4	TRBD1	CASSLGQGPNEKLFF	TGTGCCAGCAGCTTAGGACAGGGACCTAATGAAAAACTGTTTTTT
NA	14	TRBV19	TRBJ1-2	TRBD1	CASALGQEGYGYTF	TGTGCCAGTGCCCTTGGACAGGAGGGCTATGGCTACACCTTC
NA	15	TRBV5-6	TRBJ1-4	TRBD1	CASSTTGTANEKLFF	TGTGCCAGCAGCACGACAGGGACGGCTAATGAAAAACTGTTTTTT
NA	11	TRBV6-1	TRBJ2-3	NA	CFDIPTDTQYF	TGTTTTGACATACCCACAGATACGCAGTATTTT
NA	16	TRBV11-2	TRBJ2-5	TRBD2	CASSLDSRGGTETQYF	TGTGCCAGCAGCTTAGATTCTCGCGGGGGGACAGAGACCCAGTACTTC
few	17	TRBV5-6	TRBJ2-3	TRBD1	CASSLTRGQGITDTQYF	TGTGCCAGCAGCCTAACGAGGGGACAGGGTATCACAGATACGCAGTATTTT
NA	14	TRBV12-5	TRBJ2-7	NA	CASGLSTGSKEQYF	TGTGCTAGTGGTTTGTCAACAGGGTCCAAGGAGCAGTACTTC
NA	16	TRBV4-1	TRBJ1-5	TRBD1	CASSQVESRGRQPQHF	TGCGCCAGCAGCCAAGTGGAGAGCAGGGGGCGCCAGCCCCAGCATTTT
NA	16	TRBV7-9	TRBJ2-5	NA	CASSFPPYDLQETQYF	TGTGCCAGCAGCTTCCCTCCCTACGACTTGCAAGAGACCCAGTACTTC
few	16	TRBV9	TRBJ2-2	TRBD1	CASSVDPGQLTGELFF	TGTGCCAGCAGCGTAGACCCGGGACAGCTAACCGGGGAGCTGTTTTTT
NA	15	TRBV19	TRBJ2-3	TRBD2	CASSTMSGVTDTQYF	TGTGCCAGTAGTACCATGAGCGGGGTTACAGATACGCAGTATTTT
NA	15	TRBV5-1	TRBJ2-5	TRBD2	CASSLGTSGKETQYF	TGCGCCAGCAGCTTAGGTACTAGCGGGAAAGAGACCCAGTACTTC
NA	11	TRBV29-1	TRBJ1-1	TRBD1	CSVGTGVEAFF	TGCAGCGTCGGGACAGGGGTTGAAGCTTTCTTT
many	15	TRBV4-1	TRBJ1-1	NA	CASSQVQAVRSGAFF	TGCGCCAGCAGCCAAGTCCAGGCAGTACGCTCCGGAGCTTTCTTT
NA	16	TRBV9	TRBJ2-3	NA	CASSVGFGQSTDTQYF	TGTGCCAGCAGCGTAGGGTTTGGACAGAGCACAGATACGCAGTATTTT
NA	12	TRBV7-2	TRBJ1-2	NA	CASSLGGRGYTF	TGTGCCAGCAGCCTGGGGGGTCGGGGCTACACCTTC
few	14	TRBV6-5	TRBJ1-5	TRBD1	CASSSATGDQPQHF	TGTGCCAGCAGTTCAGCGACAGGGGATCAGCCCCAGCATTTT
NA	14	TRBV11-2	TRBJ2-2	NA	CASRVATNTGELFF	TGTGCCAGCAGGGTAGCGACGAACACCGGGGAGCTGTTTTTT
NA	14	TRBV2	TRBJ1-6	NA	CASRGESSYSPLHF	TGTGCCAGCAGAGGGGAATCTTCTTATTCACCCCTCCACTTT
NA	15	TRBV29-1	TRBJ2-3	TRBD2	CSVAASGGVGDTQYF	TGCAGCGTCGCGGCTAGCGGGGGGGTAGGAGATACGCAGTATTTT
NA	14	TRBV7-2	TRBJ2-7	NA	CASSTTGSSYEQYF	TGTGCCAGCAGCACCACAGGGAGCTCCTACGAGCAGTACTTC